The 2 T cell receptor beta chains in this list originate from one sample, sequenced in a study of OX40 agonist ivuxolimab in advanced cancers. Libraries were prepared through the immunoSEQ multiplex PCR assay. The clones in this table, taken by TCRdb from immuneACCESS, are in-frame only. Not every clone is retained; where verified, under half of the shortfall comes from an unresolved V gene, and the cause of the rest is unknown. This sample has approximately 35,000 clones in its table, and roughly 74% of those were observed once. Jointly, the top ten make up around 12% of the sample. The source was CD4+ or CD8+ T cells sorted from blood, collected in a trial of the OX40 agonist ivuxolimab. Receptors were obtained from an adult with an advanced solid tumor such as melanoma, head and neck, liver or kidney cancer.

This clone has more than one count but fewer than ten. The V and J genes are TRBV7-7 and TRBJ2-2; a possible D gene is TRBD1 (5 bases). CDR1 is SSHAT and CDR2 is FNYEAQ in the germline V gene (reference sequence). V lost 5 bases to trimming and J lost 1 base, with 8 bases between them. CDR3 length: 14 amino acids. In nucleotides, the CDR3 is TGTGCCAGCAGCCCCGACAGGAACACCGGGGAGCTGTTTTTT. Protein sequence: CASSPDRNTGELFF.

The chain joins TRBV6-6 to TRBJ1-6; the D gene is possibly TRBD1 (5 bases). The V gene's germline CDR1 is MNHNY and CDR2 SVGAGI (reference sequence). V was cut by 5 bases and J by 7 bases, with 9 bases left in between. The CDR3 loop spans 13 amino acids. CDR3 DNA: TGTGCCAGCAGTGGCGACAGAAATTCACCCCTCCACTTT. Protein product: CASSGDRNSPLHF.